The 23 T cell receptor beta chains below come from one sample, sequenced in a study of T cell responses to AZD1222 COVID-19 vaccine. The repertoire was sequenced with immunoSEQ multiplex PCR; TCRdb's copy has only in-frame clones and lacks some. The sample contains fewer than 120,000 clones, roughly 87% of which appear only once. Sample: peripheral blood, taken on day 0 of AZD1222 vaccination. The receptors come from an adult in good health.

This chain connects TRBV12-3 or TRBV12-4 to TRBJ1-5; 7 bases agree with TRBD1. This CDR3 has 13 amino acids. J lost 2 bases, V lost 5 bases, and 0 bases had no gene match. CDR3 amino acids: CASSGTGNQPQHF. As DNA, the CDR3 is TGTGCCAGCAGTGGGACAGGCAATCAGCCCCAGCATTTT.

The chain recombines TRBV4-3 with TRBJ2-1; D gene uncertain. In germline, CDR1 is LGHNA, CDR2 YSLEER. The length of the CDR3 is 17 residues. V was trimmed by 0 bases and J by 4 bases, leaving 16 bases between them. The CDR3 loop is CASSQDALSLGYNEQFF. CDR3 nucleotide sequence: TGCGCCAGCAGCCAAGATGCCCTGAGTCTTGGGTACAATGAGCAGTTCTTC.

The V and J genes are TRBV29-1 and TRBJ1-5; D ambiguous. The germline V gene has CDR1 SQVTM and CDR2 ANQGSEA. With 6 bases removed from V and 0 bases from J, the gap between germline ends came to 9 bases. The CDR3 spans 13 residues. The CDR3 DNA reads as TGCAGCGTGAGCCTCGATAGCAATCAGCCCCAGCATTTT. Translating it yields CSVSLDSNQPQHF.

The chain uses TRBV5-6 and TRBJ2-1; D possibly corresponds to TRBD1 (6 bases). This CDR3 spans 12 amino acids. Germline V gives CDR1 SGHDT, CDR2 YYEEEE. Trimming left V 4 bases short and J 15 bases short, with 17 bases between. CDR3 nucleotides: TGTGCCAGCAGCATCGGGACAATGATCCTGTTCTTC. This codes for CASSIGTMILFF.

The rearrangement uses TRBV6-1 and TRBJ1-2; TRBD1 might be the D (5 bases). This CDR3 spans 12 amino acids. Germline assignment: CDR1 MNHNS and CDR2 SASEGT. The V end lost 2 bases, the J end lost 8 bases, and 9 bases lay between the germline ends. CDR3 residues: CASSEQGWGYTF. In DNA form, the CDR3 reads TGTGCCAGCAGTGAACAGGGTTGGGGCTACACCTTC.

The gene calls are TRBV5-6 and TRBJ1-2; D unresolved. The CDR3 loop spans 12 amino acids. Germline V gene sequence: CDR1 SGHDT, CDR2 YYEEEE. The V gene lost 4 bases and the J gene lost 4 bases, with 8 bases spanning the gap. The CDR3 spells CASSTFSYGYTF. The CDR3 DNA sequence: TGTGCCAGCAGCACCTTTAGCTATGGCTACACCTTC.

CDR3 loop: CASSEQGDTEAFF. CDR3 coding DNA: TGTGCCAGCAGTGAACAGGGCGACACTGAAGCTTTCTTT. V gene TRBV6-4 combines with J gene TRBJ1-1; D might be TRBD1 (6 bases). CDR1 MRHNA and CDR2 SNTAGT come from the germline V gene. This CDR3 is 13 amino acids long. The V end lost 3 bases, the J end lost 3 bases, and 8 bases lay between the germline ends.

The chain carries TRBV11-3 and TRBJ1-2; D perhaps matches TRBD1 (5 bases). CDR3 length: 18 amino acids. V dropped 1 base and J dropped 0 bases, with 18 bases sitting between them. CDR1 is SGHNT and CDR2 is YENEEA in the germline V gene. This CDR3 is CASSLAYREGPANYGYTF. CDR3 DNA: TGTGCCAGCAGCTTAGCATACCGAGAGGGACCAGCTAACTATGGCTACACCTTC.

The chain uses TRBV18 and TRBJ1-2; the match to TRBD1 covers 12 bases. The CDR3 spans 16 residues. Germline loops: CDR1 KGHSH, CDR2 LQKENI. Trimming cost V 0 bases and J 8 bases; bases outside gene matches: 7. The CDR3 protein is CASSPPGQGALEGYTF. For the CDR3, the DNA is TGTGCCAGCTCACCACCGGGACAGGGGGCTCTTGAAGGCTACACCTTC.

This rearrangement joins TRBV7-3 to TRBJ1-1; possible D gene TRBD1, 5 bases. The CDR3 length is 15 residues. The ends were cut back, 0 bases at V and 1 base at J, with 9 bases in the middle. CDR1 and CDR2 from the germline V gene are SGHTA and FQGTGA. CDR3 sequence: CASSLTYGGNTEAFF. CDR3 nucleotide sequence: TGTGCCAGCAGCTTAACGTATGGGGGGAACACTGAAGCTTTCTTT.

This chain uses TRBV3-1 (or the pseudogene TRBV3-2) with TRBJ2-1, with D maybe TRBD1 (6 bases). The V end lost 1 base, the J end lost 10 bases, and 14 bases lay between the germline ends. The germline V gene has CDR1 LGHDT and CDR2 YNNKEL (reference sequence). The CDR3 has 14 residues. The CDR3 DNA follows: TGTGCCAGCAGCCAAGCTACCGGGACACAGGAGCAGTTCTTC. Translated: CASSQATGTQEQFF.

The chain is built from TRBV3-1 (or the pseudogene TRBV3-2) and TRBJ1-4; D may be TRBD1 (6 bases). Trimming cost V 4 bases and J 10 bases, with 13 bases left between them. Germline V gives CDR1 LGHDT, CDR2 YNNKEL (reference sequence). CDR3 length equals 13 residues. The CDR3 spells CASSRGARGKLFF. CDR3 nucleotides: TGTGCCAGCAGCCGGGGGGCTAGAGGAAAACTGTTTTTT.

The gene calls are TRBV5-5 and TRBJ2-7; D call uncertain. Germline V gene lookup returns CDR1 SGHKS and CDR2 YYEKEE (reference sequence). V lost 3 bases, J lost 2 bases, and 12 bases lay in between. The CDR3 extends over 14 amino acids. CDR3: CASSSDGPTYEQYF. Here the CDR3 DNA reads TGTGCCAGCAGCTCGGACGGGCCCACCTACGAGCAGTACTTC.

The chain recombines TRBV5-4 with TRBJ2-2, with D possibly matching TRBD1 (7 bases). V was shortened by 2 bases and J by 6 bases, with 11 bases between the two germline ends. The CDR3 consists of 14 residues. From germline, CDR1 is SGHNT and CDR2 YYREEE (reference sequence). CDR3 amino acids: CASSFGGGSGELFF. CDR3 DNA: TGTGCCAGCAGCTTTGGAGGGGGCTCCGGGGAGCTGTTTTTT.

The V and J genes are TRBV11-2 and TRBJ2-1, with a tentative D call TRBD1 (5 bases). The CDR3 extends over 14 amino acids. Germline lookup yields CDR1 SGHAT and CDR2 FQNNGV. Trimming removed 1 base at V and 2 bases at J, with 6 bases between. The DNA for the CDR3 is TGTGCCAGCAGCTTAGGGGGCCCCTACAATGAGCAGTTCTTC. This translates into CASSLGGPYNEQFF.

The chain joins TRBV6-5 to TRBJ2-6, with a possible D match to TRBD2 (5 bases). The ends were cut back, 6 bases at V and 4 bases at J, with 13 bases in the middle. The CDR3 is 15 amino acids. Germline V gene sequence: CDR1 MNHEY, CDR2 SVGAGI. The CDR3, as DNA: TGTGCCAGCAGATCAGGCGGGTCCGGGGCCAACGTCCTGACTTTC. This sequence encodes CASRSGGSGANVLTF.

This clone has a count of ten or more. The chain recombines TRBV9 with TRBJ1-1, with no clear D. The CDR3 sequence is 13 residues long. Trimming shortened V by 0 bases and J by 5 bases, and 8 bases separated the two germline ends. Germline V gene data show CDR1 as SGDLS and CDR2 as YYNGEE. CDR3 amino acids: CASSVALGTEAFF. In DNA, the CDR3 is TGTGCCAGCAGCGTAGCTCTGGGGACTGAAGCTTTCTTT.

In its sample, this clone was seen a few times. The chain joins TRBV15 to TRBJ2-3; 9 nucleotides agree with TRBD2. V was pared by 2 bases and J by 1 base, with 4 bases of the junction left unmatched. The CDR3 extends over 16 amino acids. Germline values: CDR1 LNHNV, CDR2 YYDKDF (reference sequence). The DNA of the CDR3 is TGTGCCACCAGCAGACTAGCGGGGTTCGGCACAGATACGCAGTATTTT. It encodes CATSRLAGFGTDTQYF.

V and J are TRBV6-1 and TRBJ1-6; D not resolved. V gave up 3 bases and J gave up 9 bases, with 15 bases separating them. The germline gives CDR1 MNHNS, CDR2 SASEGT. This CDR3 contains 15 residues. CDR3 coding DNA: TGTGCCAGCAGTGAGCTAGGGCTCCACGGTTCACCCCTCCACTTT. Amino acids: CASSELGLHGSPLHF.

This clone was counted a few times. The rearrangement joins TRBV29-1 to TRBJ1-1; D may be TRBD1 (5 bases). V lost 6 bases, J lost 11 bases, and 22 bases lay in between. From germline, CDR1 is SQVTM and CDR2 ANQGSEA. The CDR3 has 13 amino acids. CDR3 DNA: TGCAGCGTCCAAACACCCGGACTGGAGGGGGCTTTCTTT. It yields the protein CSVQTPGLEGAFF.

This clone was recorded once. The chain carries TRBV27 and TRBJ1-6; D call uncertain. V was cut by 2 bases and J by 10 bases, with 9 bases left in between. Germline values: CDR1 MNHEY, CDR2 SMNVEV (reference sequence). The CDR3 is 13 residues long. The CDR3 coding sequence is TGTGCCAGCAGTTTAACGACGGGGTCACCCCTCCACTTT. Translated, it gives CASSLTTGSPLHF.

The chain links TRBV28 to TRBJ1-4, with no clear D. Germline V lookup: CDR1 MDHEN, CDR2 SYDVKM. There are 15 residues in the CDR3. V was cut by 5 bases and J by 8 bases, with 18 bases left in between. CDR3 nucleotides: TGTGCCAGCAGTCCCCCGGGTTCCAGACGGGAAAAACTGTTTTTT. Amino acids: CASSPPGSRREKLFF.

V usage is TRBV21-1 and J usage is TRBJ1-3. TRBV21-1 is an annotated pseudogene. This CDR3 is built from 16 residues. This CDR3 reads CASSKRRTLSGNTIYF. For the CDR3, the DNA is TGTGCCAGCAGCAAGCGCAGGACCCTCTCTGGAAACACCATATATTTT.